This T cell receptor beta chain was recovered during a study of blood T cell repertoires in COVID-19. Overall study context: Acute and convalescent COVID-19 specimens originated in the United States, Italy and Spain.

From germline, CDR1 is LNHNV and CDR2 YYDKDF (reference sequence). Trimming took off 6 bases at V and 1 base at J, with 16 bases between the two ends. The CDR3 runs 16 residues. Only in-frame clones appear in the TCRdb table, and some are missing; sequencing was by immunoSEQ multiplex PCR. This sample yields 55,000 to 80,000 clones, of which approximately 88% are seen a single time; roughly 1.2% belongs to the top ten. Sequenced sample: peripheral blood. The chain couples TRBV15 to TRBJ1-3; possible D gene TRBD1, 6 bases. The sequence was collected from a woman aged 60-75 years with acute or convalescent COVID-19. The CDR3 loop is CATSPPNRASGNTIYF. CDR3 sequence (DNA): TGTGCCACCAGTCCTCCCAACAGGGCTTCTGGAAACACCATATATTTT.